This T cell receptor beta chain emerged from a study of beta chain features in type 1 diabetes. Whole-study results and caveats: Among all four CD4+ subsets, Type 1 diabetes patients had TCRB CDR3s that were moderately but significantly shorter.

Expressed TCRB transcripts were sequenced because the isolated RNA had all been reverse transcribed beforehand. The method was immunoSEQ multiplex PCR; TCRdb's version includes in-frame clones alone and lacks a portion of them. Altogether 640,000 or so clones are present, around an eighth being singletons, with the ten largest covering approximately 0.042%. This clone has a handful of counts. Its cognate antigen is unknown. Sequencing input: naive CD4+ T cells from blood. The TCR comes from a man in his late teens or twenties with type 1 diabetes.

The CDR3 DNA sequence: TGTGCCACCAGCAGAGATGGAGGCGACAGGGGGAAAGATACGCAGTATTTT. Protein product: CATSRDGGDRGKDTQYF. This chain joins TRBV15 and TRBJ2-3; 9 nucleotides align to TRBD1. Germline CDR1 and CDR2: LNHNV and YYDKDF (reference sequence). V was pared by 0 bases and J by 5 bases, with 9 bases of the junction left unmatched. The CDR3 contains 17 residues.